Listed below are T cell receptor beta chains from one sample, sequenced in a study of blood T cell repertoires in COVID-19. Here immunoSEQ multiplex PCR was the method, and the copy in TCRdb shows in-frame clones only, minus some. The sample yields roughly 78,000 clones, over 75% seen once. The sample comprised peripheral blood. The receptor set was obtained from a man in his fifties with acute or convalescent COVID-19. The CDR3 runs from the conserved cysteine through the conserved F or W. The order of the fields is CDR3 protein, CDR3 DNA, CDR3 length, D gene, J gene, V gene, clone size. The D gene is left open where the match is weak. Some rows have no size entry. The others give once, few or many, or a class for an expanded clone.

CDR3: CASSREYSYEQYF
DNA: TGTGCCAGCAGTAGAGAATACTCCTACGAGCAGTACTTC
length: 13
D: -
J: TRBJ2-7
V: TRBV5-5
size: -

CDR3: CASSVAGSNSPLHF
DNA: TGTGCCAGCAGCGTAGCGGGGTCTAATTCACCCCTCCACTTT
length: 14
D: -
J: TRBJ1-6
V: TRBV9
size: -

CDR3: CASSVEAGYEQYF
DNA: TGTGCCAGCAGCGTAGAGGCAGGCTACGAGCAGTACTTC
length: 13
D: -
J: TRBJ2-7
V: TRBV9
size: -

CDR3: CASSIIEAGGPTDTQYF
DNA: TGTGCCAGTAGTATAATAGAAGCGGGGGGGCCAACAGATACGCAGTATTTT
length: 17
D: TRBD2
J: TRBJ2-3
V: TRBV19
size: -

CDR3: CAWSVRLAPNNEQFF
DNA: TGTGCCTGGAGTGTACGACTAGCGCCTAACAATGAGCAGTTCTTC
length: 15
D: TRBD2
J: TRBJ2-1
V: TRBV30
size: -

CDR3: CASSSAYAGPRETQYF
DNA: TGCGCCAGCAGCTCGGCGTACGCGGGGCCACGGGAGACCCAGTACTTC
length: 16
D: -
J: TRBJ2-5
V: TRBV4-1
size: -

CDR3: CASTRGHSYEQYF
DNA: TGTGCCAGCACCCGGGGACACTCCTACGAGCAGTACTTC
length: 13
D: -
J: TRBJ2-7
V: TRBV6-5
size: -

CDR3: CAIRLAGTGELFF
DNA: TGTGCCATCAGACTAGCGGGGACCGGGGAGCTGTTTTTT
length: 13
D: TRBD2
J: TRBJ2-2
V: TRBV10-3
size: -

CDR3: CASRSGNQPQHF
DNA: TGTGCCAGCAGATCTGGCAATCAGCCCCAGCATTTT
length: 12
D: -
J: TRBJ1-5
V: TRBV28
size: once

CDR3: CASSGRDSTNYGYTF
DNA: TGTGCCAGCAGCGGCCGGGACAGTACTAACTATGGCTACACCTTC
length: 15
D: TRBD1
J: TRBJ1-2
V: TRBV3-1/TRBV3-2
size: -

CDR3: CASSQSHPMEGNNQPQHF
DNA: TGTGCCAGCAGCCAATCCCATCCGATGGAGGGCAACAATCAGCCCCAGCATTTT
length: 18
D: -
J: TRBJ1-5
V: TRBV4-2
size: -

CDR3: CASRSGQGALTQYF
DNA: TGCGCCAGCAGATCCGGGCAGGGGGCGCTTACGCAGTATTTT
length: 14
D: TRBD1
J: TRBJ2-3
V: TRBV5-1
size: -

CDR3: CASSLAREYNEQFF
DNA: TGTGCCAGCAGCTTAGCGCGTGAGTACAATGAGCAGTTCTTC
length: 14
D: -
J: TRBJ2-1
V: TRBV7-4
size: -

CDR3: CASSEGQGAAVPLHF
DNA: TGTGCCAGCAGTGAGGGACAGGGGGCGGCTGTACCCCTCCACTTT
length: 15
D: TRBD1
J: TRBJ1-6
V: TRBV6-1
size: -

CDR3: CASSFIAGNEQYF
DNA: TGTGCCAGCAGTTTCATTGCAGGTAACGAGCAGTACTTC
length: 13
D: -
J: TRBJ2-7
V: TRBV12-3/TRBV12-4
size: -

CDR3: CASSQDYGLFNEQFF
DNA: TGCGCCAGCAGCCAGGACTATGGCCTTTTCAATGAGCAGTTCTTC
length: 15
D: -
J: TRBJ2-1
V: TRBV4-1
size: -

CDR3: CASKPSGGAYGYTF
DNA: TGTGCCAGCAAACCTTCAGGGGGCGCCTATGGCTACACCTTC
length: 14
D: TRBD1
J: TRBJ1-2
V: TRBV25-1
size: few

CDR3: CASSETGGSEQYF
DNA: TGTGCCAGCAGTGAGACAGGGGGTTCCGAGCAGTACTTC
length: 13
D: TRBD1
J: TRBJ2-7
V: TRBV12-3/TRBV12-4
size: -